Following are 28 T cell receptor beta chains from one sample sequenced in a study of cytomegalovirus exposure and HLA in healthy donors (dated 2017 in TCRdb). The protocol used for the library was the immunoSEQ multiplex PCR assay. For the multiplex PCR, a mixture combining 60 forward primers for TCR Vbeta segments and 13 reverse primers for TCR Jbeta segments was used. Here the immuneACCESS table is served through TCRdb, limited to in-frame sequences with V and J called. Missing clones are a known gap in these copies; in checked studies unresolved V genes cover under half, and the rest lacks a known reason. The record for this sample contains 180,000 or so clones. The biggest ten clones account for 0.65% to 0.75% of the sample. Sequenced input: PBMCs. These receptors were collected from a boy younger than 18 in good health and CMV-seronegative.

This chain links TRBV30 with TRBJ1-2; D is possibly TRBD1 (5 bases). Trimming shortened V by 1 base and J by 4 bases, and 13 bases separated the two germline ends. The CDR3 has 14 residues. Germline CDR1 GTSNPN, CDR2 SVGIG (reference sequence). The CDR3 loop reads CAWSERGVVYGYTF. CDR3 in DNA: TGTGCCTGGAGTGAACGGGGGGTGGTCTATGGCTACACCTTC.

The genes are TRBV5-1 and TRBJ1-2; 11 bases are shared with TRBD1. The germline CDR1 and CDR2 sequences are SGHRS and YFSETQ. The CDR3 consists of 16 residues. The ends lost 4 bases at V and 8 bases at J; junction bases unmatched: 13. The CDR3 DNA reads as TGCGCCAGCAGCGGACCCGAAGGACAGGGGGCGGGAGGCTACACCTTC. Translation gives CASSGPEGQGAGGYTF. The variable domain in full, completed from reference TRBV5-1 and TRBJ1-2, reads KAGVTQTPRYLIKTRGQQVTLSCSPISGHRSVSWYQQTPGQGLQFLFEYFSETQRNKGNFPGRFSGRQFSNSRSEMNVSTLELGDSALYLCASSGPEGQGAGGYTFGSGTRLTVV.

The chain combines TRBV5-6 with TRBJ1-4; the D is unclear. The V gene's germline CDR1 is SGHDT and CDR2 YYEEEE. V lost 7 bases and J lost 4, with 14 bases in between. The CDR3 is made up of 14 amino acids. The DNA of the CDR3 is TGTGCCAGCGCCAGAGGGCAGCGTAATGAAAAACTGTTTTTT. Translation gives CASARGQRNEKLFF. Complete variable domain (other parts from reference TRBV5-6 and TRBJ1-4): DAGVTQSPTHLIKTRGQQVTLRCSPKSGHDTVSWYQQALGQGPQFIFQYYEEEERQRGNFPDRFSGHQFPNYSSELNVNALLLGDSALYLCASARGQRNEKLFFGSGTQLSVL.

The DNA of the CDR3 is TGTGCCAGCAGCTTAACCCCCGGACAGGGGATTGAAGCTTTCTTT. This encodes CASSLTPGQGIEAFF. The chain has TRBV11-2 and TRBJ1-1; 9 nucleotides agree with TRBD1. The V segment lost 2 bases and the J segment 7 bases; nucleotides outside the gene matches: 8. CDR1 and CDR2 (germline): SGHAT, FQNNGV. The CDR3 is made up of 15 amino acids.

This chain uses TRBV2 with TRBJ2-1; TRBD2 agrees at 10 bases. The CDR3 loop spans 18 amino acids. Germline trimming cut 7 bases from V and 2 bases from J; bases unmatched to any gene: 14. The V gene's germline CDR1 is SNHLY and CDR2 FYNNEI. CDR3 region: CASTLGLAGAITYNEQFF. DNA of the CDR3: TGTGCCAGCACCCTGGGGCTAGCGGGGGCCATAACCTACAATGAGCAGTTCTTC.

The CDR3 sequence is CASSPPGQGLDTQYF. DNA of the CDR3: TGTGCCAGCAGCCCCCCGGGACAGGGTTTAGATACGCAGTATTTT. This sequence joins TRBV5-4 and TRBJ2-3, with TRBD1 matching over 9 bases. The CDR3 is made up of 15 amino acids. Germline V gives CDR1 SGHNT, CDR2 YYREEE (reference sequence). V trimming: 4 bases; J trimming: 5 bases; junction bases outside the gene matches: 8.

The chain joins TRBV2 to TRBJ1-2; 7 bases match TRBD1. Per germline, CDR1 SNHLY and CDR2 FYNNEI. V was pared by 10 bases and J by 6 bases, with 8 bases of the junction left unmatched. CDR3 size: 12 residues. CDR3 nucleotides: TGTGCCAACCGACAGGGCCTCGATGGCTACACCTTC. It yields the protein CANRQGLDGYTF.

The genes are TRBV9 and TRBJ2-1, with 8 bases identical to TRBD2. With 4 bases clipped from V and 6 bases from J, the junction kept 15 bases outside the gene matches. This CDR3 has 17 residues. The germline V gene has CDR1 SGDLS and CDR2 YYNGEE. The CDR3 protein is CASSPRATIGGANEQFF. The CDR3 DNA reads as TGTGCCAGCAGCCCACGGGCAACTATCGGGGGGGCCAATGAGCAGTTCTTC. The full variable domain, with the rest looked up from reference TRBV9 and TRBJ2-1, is DSGVTQTPKHLITATGQRVTLRCSPRSGDLSVYWYQQSLDQGLQFLIQYYNGEERAKGNILERFSAQQFPDLHSELNLSSLELGDSALYFCASSPRATIGGANEQFFGPGTRLTVL.

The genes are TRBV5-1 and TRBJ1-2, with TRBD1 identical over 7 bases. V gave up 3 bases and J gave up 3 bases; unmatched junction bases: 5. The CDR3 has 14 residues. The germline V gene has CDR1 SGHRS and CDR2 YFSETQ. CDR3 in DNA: TGCGCCAGCAGCTCCACAGGGGAGGACTATGGCTACACCTTC. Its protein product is CASSSTGEDYGYTF.

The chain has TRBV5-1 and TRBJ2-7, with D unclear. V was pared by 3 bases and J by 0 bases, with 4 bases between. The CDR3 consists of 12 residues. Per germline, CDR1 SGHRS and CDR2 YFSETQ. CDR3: CASSSGSYEQYF. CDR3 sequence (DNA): TGCGCCAGCAGCTCGGGCTCCTACGAGCAGTACTTC.

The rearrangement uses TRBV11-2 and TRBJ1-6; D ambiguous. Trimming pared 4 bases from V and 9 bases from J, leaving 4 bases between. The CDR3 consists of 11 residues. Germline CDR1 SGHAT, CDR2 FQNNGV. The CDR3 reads CASSSVSPLHF. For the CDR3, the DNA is TGTGCCAGCAGCTCCGTTTCACCCCTCCACTTT.

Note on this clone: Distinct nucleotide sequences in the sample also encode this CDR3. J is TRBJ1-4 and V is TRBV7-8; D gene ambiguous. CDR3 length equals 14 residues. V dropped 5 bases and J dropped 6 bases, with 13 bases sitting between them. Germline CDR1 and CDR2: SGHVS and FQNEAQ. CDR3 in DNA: TGTGCCAGCAGCCTAGGTGGGAGGGATGAAAAACTGTTTTTT. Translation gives CASSLGGRDEKLFF.

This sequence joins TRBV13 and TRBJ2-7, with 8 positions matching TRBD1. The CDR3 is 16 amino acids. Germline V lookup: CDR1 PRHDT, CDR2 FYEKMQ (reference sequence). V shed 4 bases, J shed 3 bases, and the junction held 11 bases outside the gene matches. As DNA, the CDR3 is TGTGCCAGCAGCTCCCGGACAGGGACAGTGGGCTACGAGCAGTACTTC. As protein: CASSSRTGTVGYEQYF.

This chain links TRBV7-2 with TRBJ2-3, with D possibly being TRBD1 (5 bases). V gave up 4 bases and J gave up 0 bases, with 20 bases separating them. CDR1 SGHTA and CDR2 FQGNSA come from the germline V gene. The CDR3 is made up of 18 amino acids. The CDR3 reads CASSSPQVRLPSTDTQYF. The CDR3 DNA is TGTGCCAGCAGCTCGCCACAGGTTCGGCTCCCTAGCACAGATACGCAGTATTTT.

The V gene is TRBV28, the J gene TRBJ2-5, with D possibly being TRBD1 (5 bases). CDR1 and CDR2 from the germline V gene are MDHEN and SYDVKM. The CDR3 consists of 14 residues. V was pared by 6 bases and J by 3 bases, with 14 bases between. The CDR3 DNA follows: TGTGCCAGCAGCTATCAGGGTAGGGAAGAGACCCAGTACTTC. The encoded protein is CASSYQGREETQYF.

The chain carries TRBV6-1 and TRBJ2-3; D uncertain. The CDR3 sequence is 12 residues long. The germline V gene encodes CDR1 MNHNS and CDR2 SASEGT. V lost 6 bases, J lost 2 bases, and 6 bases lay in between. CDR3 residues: CASSLYTDTQYF. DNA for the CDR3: TGTGCCAGCAGCCTCTACACAGATACGCAGTATTTT.

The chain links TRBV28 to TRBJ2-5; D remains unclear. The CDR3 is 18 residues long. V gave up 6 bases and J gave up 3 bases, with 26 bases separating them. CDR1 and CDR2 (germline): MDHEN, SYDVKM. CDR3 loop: CASSGTTSRRTPKETQYF. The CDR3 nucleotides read TGTGCCAGCAGCGGAACGACAAGCCGGCGTACCCCGAAAGAGACCCAGTACTTC.

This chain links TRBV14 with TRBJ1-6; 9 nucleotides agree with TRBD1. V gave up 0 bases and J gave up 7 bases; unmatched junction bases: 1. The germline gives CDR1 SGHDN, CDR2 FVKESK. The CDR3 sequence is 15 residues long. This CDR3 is CASSQEGTGNSPLHF. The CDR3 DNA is TGTGCCAGCAGCCAAGAGGGGACAGGGAATTCACCCCTCCACTTT.

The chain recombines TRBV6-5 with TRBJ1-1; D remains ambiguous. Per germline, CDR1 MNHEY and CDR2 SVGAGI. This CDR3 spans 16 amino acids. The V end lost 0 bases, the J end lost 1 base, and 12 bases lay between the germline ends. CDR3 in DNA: TGTGCCAGCAGTTACTCGAGCGGCAGTAGGAACACTGAAGCTTTCTTT. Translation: CASSYSSGSRNTEAFF.

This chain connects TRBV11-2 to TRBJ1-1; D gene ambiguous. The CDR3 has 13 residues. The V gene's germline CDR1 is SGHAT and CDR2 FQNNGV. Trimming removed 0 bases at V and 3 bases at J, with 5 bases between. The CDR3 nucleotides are TGTGCCAGCAGCTTAGACCGAGACACTGAAGCTTTCTTT. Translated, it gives CASSLDRDTEAFF.

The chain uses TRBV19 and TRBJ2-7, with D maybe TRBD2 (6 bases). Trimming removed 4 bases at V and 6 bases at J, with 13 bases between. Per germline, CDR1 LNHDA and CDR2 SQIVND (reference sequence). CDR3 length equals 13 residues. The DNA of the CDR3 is TGTGCCAGTAGTACTGTGGTCGGGGGCGAGCAGTACTTC. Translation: CASSTVVGGEQYF.

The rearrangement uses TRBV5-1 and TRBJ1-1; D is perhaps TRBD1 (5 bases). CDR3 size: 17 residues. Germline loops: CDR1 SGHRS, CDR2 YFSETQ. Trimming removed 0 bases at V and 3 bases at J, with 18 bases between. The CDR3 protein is CASSLGRPIKGDTEAFF. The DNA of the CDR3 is TGCGCCAGCAGCTTGGGGCGTCCAATCAAAGGGGACACTGAAGCTTTCTTT.

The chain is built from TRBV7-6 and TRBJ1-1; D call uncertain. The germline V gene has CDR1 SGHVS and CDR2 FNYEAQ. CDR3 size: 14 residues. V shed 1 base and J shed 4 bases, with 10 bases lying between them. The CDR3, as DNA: TGTGCCAGCAGCTTAGTACAGTCCTCCACTGAAGCTTTCTTT. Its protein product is CASSLVQSSTEAFF.

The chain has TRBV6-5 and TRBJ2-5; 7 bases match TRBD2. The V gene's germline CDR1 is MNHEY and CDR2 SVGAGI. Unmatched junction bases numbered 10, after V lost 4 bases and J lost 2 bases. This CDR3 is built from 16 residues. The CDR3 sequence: CASSSGGFRGQETQYF. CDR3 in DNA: TGTGCCAGCAGTTCGGGGGGATTCAGAGGACAAGAGACCCAGTACTTC.

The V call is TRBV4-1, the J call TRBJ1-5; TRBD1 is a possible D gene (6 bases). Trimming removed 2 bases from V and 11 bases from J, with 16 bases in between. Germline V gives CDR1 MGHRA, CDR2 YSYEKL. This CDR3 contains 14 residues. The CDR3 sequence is CASSQNREWKTQHF. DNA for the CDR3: TGCGCCAGCAGCCAAAACAGGGAATGGAAGACCCAGCATTTT.

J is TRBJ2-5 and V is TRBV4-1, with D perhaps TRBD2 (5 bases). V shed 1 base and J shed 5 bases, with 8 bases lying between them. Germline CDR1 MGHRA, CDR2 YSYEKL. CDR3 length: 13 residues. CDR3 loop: CASSQVEVETQYF. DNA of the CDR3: TGCGCCAGCAGCCAAGTGGAGGTGGAGACCCAGTACTTC.

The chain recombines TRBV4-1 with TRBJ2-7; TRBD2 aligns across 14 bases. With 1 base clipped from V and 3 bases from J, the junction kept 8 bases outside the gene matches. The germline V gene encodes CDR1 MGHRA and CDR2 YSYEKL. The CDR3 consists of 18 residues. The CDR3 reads CASSQVMGLAGVGYEQYF. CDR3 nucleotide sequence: TGCGCCAGCAGCCAAGTGATGGGACTAGCGGGGGTGGGCTACGAGCAGTACTTC.

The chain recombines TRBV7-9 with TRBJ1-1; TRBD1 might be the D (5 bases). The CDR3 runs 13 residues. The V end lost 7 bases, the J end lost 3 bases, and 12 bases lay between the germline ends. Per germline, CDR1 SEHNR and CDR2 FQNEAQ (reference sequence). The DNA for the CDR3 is TGTGCCAGCATCTCGTGGGGGGACACTGAAGCTTTCTTT. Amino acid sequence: CASISWGDTEAFF.